Below, 26 T cell receptor beta chains from the same sample are listed, as sequenced in a study of T-cell reconstitution after alpha-beta-depleted transplantation in children. Library preparation (for TCRbeta) was performed with unique molecular identifiers. One entry per CDR3 protein results from TCRdb running MiXCR on the PCR reads. The sample yields around 580,000 distinct CDR3 sequences, roughly a quarter seen once. The source was PBMCs, collected before TCRalphabeta/CD19-depleted stem cell transplant. The source of these receptors is a boy younger than two with Wiskott-Aldrich syndrome, due to receive a stem cell transplant.

This clonotype was seen more than once but under ten times. The chain employs TRBV9 and TRBJ2-7; 8 bases line up with TRBD1. Per the germline V gene, CDR1 is SGDLS and CDR2 is YYNGEE. Trimming removed 4 bases from V and 5 bases from J; junction bases left unmatched: 8. The CDR3 loop spans 14 amino acids. The CDR3 DNA sequence: TGTGCCAGCAGCACAGGGGGTTATGAGGACGAGCAGTACTTC. Translated, it gives CASSTGGYEDEQYF.

In its sample, this clonotype was seen a few times. The rearrangement uses TRBV11-2 and TRBJ2-1, with TRBD2 matching 11 bases. Germline CDR1 reads SGHAT; CDR2 reads FQNNGV. This CDR3 is built from 16 residues. The ends lost 2 bases at V and 4 bases at J; junction bases unmatched: 4. Written as DNA, the CDR3 is TGTGCCAGCAGCTTAAGACTAGCGGGGCTTTACAATGAGCAGTTCTTC. This sequence encodes CASSLRLAGLYNEQFF.

This clonotype appeared a single time. This chain joins TRBV7-3 and TRBJ1-3; D is uncertain. The CDR3 spans 18 residues. CDR1 and CDR2 from the germline V gene are SGHTA and FQGTGA. The V gene lost 0 bases and the J gene lost 1 base, with 16 bases spanning the gap. The CDR3 region is CASSLTRWIGISGNTIYF. CDR3 nucleotide sequence: TGTGCCAGCAGCTTAACGAGATGGATCGGGATTTCTGGAAACACCATATATTTT.

This rearrangement joins TRBV4-2 to TRBJ2-7; D is perhaps TRBD1 (6 bases). CDR3 length: 17 residues. Looked up from germline, CDR1 is LGHNA and CDR2 is YNFKEQ. The V gene lost 1 base and the J gene lost 3 bases, with 19 bases spanning the gap. CDR3 sequence (DNA): TGTGCCAGCAGCCAAGGTCCTCTGGCGGACAGCATCTACGAGCAGTACTTC. It encodes CASSQGPLADSIYEQYF.

J is TRBJ2-1 and V is TRBV24-1; 10 bases fit TRBD2. V trimming: 1 base; J trimming: 7 bases; junction bases outside the gene matches: 12. The CDR3 sequence is 18 residues long. Germline values: CDR1 KGHDR, CDR2 SFDVKD. CDR3 residues: CATSDLKTGTSVTNEQFF. CDR3 nucleotides: TGTGCCACCAGTGATTTAAAGACCGGGACTAGCGTAACAAATGAGCAGTTCTTC.

This clonotype appeared a few times. The chain carries TRBV5-6 and TRBJ2-5; 11 positions agree with TRBD1. CDR3 size: 15 residues. Trimming removed 4 bases from V and 5 bases from J; junction bases left unmatched: 7. Germline-derived CDR1 and CDR2 are SGHDT and YYEEEE. Here the CDR3 reads CASSGTGTGGETQYF. CDR3 coding DNA: TGTGCCAGCAGCGGGACCGGGACAGGGGGGGAGACCCAGTACTTC.

In its sample, this clonotype was seen a few times. The chain couples TRBV20-1 to TRBJ1-5, with 8 bases fitting TRBD1. Losses at the gene ends were 6 bases for V and 3 bases for J; bases not matched to a gene: 4. The CDR3 consists of 13 residues. The V gene's germline CDR1 is DFQATT and CDR2 SNEGSKA (reference sequence). This CDR3 reads CSAQDRVNQPQHF. CDR3 DNA sequence: TGCAGTGCCCAGGACAGGGTCAATCAGCCCCAGCATTTT.

The chain is built from TRBV12-3 or TRBV12-4 and TRBJ2-7; D not certain. The CDR3 extends over 13 amino acids. Trimming cost V 2 bases and J 3 bases, with 8 bases left between them. DNA for the CDR3: TGTGCCAGCAGTTTATTTCAGTTCTACGAGCAGTACTTC. This gives the protein CASSLFQFYEQYF.

The chain recombines TRBV20-1 with TRBJ2-1, with D hard to call. The CDR3 sequence is 14 residues long. Trimming cost V 3 bases and J 8 bases, with 17 bases left between them. CDR1 and CDR2 from the germline V gene are DFQATT and SNEGSKA (reference sequence). Here the CDR3 reads CSASASIPIDEQFF. The DNA for the CDR3 is TGCAGTGCTAGCGCTTCTATACCGATTGATGAGCAGTTCTTC.

V and J are TRBV3-1 and TRBJ1-6; D gene uncertain. V lost 0 bases to trimming and J lost 10 bases, with 13 bases between them. Germline loops: CDR1 LGHDT, CDR2 YNNKEL (reference sequence). The CDR3 extends over 15 amino acids. The CDR3 nucleotides read TGTGCCAGCAGCCAAGATGGGAGTAGAGGGTCACCCCTCCACTTT. Residues: CASSQDGSRGSPLHF.

The chain is built from TRBV7-9 and TRBJ1-1, with D possibly being TRBD1 (5 bases). CDR1 SEHNR and CDR2 FQNEAQ come from the germline V gene (reference sequence). The CDR3 length is 12 residues. Deletions cut 1 base from V and 8 bases from J, with 8 bases between. CDR3 in DNA: TGTGCCAGCAGCTTAGGTCCAGGGGAAGCTTTCTTT. This sequence encodes CASSLGPGEAFF.

The V call is TRBV7-7, the J call TRBJ2-3, with unresolved D. Trimming took 4 bases from V and 6 from J, leaving 11 bases between them. The CDR3 runs to 13 residues. The germline gives CDR1 SSHAT, CDR2 FNYEAQ (reference sequence). The chain's CDR3 is CASSSQLSDTQYF. Written as DNA, the CDR3 is TGTGCCAGCAGCTCTCAGTTGTCGGATACGCAGTATTTT.

CDR3 loop: CATSDPDGSNTGELFF. For the CDR3, the DNA is TGTGCCACCAGTGATCCGGACGGGTCGAACACCGGGGAGCTGTTTTTT. J is TRBJ2-2 and V is TRBV24-1; D ambiguous. Trimming cost V 3 bases and J 0 bases, with 10 bases left between them. The CDR3 has 16 residues. Germline V gene data show CDR1 as KGHDR and CDR2 as SFDVKD.

This clonotype was detected a few times. The chain carries TRBV29-1 and TRBJ2-1, with 9 bases aligning to TRBD2. Per germline, CDR1 SQVTM and CDR2 ANQGSEA. The ends lost 4 bases at V and 4 bases at J; junction bases unmatched: 5. The CDR3 contains 14 residues. The CDR3 loop reads CSVGGRALYNEQFF. CDR3 bases: TGCAGCGTTGGCGGGAGGGCTCTATACAATGAGCAGTTCTTC.

This clonotype appeared a single time. V usage is TRBV5-1 and J usage is TRBJ2-7; TRBD2 matches at 11 bases. CDR1 SGHRS and CDR2 YFSETQ come from the germline V gene. The CDR3 totals 18 residues. V lost 3 bases, J lost 0 bases, and 11 bases stayed unmatched. The CDR3 reads CASSWVAGGLKSSYEQYF. Here the CDR3 DNA reads TGCGCCAGCAGCTGGGTAGCGGGAGGGCTAAAAAGCTCCTACGAGCAGTACTTC.

This clonotype has only a few counts. The gene calls are TRBV20-1 and TRBJ1-2; TRBD1 agrees at 7 bases. This CDR3 comprises 15 residues. Looked up from germline, CDR1 is DFQATT and CDR2 is SNEGSKA (reference sequence). V was pared by 6 bases and J by 7 bases, with 17 bases of the junction left unmatched. The CDR3 sequence: CSANGRMKQGTGYTF. The CDR3 region has the DNA TGCAGTGCCAACGGCCGCATGAAACAGGGGACTGGCTACACCTTC.

V and J are TRBV5-1 and TRBJ2-1; the match to TRBD2 covers 8 bases. CDR1 and CDR2 from the germline V gene are SGHRS and YFSETQ. J lost 5 bases, V lost 6 bases, and 10 bases had no gene match. CDR3 length: 15 amino acids. The DNA of the CDR3 is TGCGCCAGCACCATCGGGGTAGCGGGGAACAATGAGCAGTTCTTC. Residues: CASTIGVAGNNEQFF. The whole variable domain, remainder taken from reference TRBV5-1 and TRBJ2-1, is KAGVTQTPRYLIKTRGQQVTLSCSPISGHRSVSWYQQTPGQGLQFLFEYFSETQRNKGNFPGRFSGRQFSNSRSEMNVSTLELGDSALYLCASTIGVAGNNEQFFGPGTRLTVL.

This chain links TRBV12-3 or TRBV12-4 with TRBJ2-1; 7 positions agree with TRBD2. J lost 8 bases, V lost 4 bases, and 14 bases had no gene match. This CDR3 has 16 amino acids. CDR3 bases: TGTGCCAGCAGTTCCTTACAGCGGGAAAAGGGCTATGAGCAGTTCTTC. As protein: CASSSLQREKGYEQFF.

The J gene is TRBJ2-1, the V gene TRBV5-1, with D maybe TRBD2 (7 bases). There are 18 residues in the CDR3. V lost 4 bases, J lost 6 bases, and 26 bases lay in between. Per germline, CDR1 SGHRS and CDR2 YFSETQ. The CDR3 DNA is TGCGCCAGCAGCAGCCCAGCACTAGGGGGAGGGCCCTTCAATGAGCAGTTCTTC. It codes for CASSSPALGGGPFNEQFF.

This chain links TRBV20-1 with TRBJ2-1; no definite D call. Trimming took 6 bases from V and 0 from J, leaving 9 bases between them. CDR3 length: 13 amino acids. Germline V gene lookup returns CDR1 DFQATT and CDR2 SNEGSKA (reference sequence). The CDR3 spells CSADRSSYNEQFF. For the CDR3, the DNA is TGCAGTGCCGACCGGTCCTCCTACAATGAGCAGTTCTTC.

The genes are TRBV11-2 and TRBJ2-1; the D gene is possibly TRBD2 (6 bases). The CDR3 length is 16 residues. The germline gives CDR1 SGHAT, CDR2 FQNNGV. Trimming took off 7 bases at V and 4 bases at J, with 20 bases between the two ends. This CDR3 is CASTSRRAPTYNEQFF. In DNA form, the CDR3 reads TGTGCCAGCACCTCTAGGAGGGCTCCCACTTACAATGAGCAGTTCTTC.

The rearrangement links TRBV5-1 to TRBJ2-3, with 9 bases matching TRBD1. This CDR3 is built from 16 residues. After removal of 4 bases from V and 4 bases from J, the junction contained 10 bases not matched to a gene. Germline CDR1 reads SGHRS; CDR2 reads YFSETQ. As DNA, the CDR3 is TGCGCCAGCAGCCTACCATCGGGACAGGGCGCAGATACGCAGTATTTT. Protein sequence: CASSLPSGQGADTQYF.

In this sample, this clonotype turned up a few times. The rearrangement joins TRBV12-3 or TRBV12-4 to TRBJ2-2; a possible D gene is TRBD2 (5 bases). The CDR3 loop spans 12 amino acids. V shed 6 bases and J shed 5 bases, with 7 bases lying between them. In nucleotides, the CDR3 is TGTGCCAGCAGGCTAGCAACCGGGGAGCTGTTTTTT. It is translated as CASRLATGELFF.

The chain recombines TRBV14 with TRBJ2-1, with TRBD2 matching 9 bases. Germline CDR1 and CDR2: SGHDN and FVKESK. The CDR3 extends over 13 amino acids. V was clipped by 5 bases and J by 15 bases; unmatched bases: 11. The CDR3 reads CASSTLAGTSPFF. As DNA, the CDR3 is TGTGCCAGCAGCACACTAGCGGGTACCAGCCCGTTCTTC.

This clonotype was seen only a few times. The chain links TRBV2 to TRBJ2-3; 7 bases map to TRBD2. The CDR3 consists of 16 residues. J lost 0 bases, V lost 2 bases, and 5 bases had no gene match. In germline, CDR1 is SNHLY, CDR2 FYNNEI. CDR3: CASSEFTSESTDTQYF. Here the CDR3 DNA reads TGTGCCAGCAGTGAATTTACTAGCGAGAGCACAGATACGCAGTATTTT.

The rearrangement uses TRBV6-2 or TRBV6-3 and TRBJ2-1; 7 bases align to TRBD1. CDR1 and CDR2 from the germline V gene are MNHEY and SVGEGT. The CDR3 runs 16 residues. V shed 5 bases, J shed 5 bases, and the junction held 12 bases outside the gene matches. The CDR3 DNA follows: TGTGCCAGCAGTAGACCCCGACAGGGTCTAAACAATGAGCAGTTCTTC. It yields the protein CASSRPRQGLNNEQFF.